These 26 T cell receptor beta chains were sequenced from one sample in a study of blood T cells in healthy people across ages. Alongside a J-beta primer mix, a sample-barcoded 5' primer served in a second PCR lasting about 6 to 12 cycles. TCRdb redid the calling of the 5' RACE reads with MiXCR, one entry per CDR3 protein. The sample has approximately 320,000 distinct CDR3 sequences; 27% are singletons. Material: blood. These receptors were obtained from a woman between 70 and 85 years old in good health.

This clonotype came up many times. The J gene is TRBJ2-7, the V gene TRBV20-1; D may be TRBD1 or TRBD2 (5 bases each). V shed 3 bases and J shed 6 bases, with 12 bases lying between them. Germline CDR1 and CDR2: DFQATT and SNEGSKA (reference sequence). The CDR3 has 12 amino acids. CDR3 protein: CSASSGRVEQYF. CDR3 sequence (DNA): TGCAGTGCTAGCTCGGGACGCGTCGAGCAGTACTTC.

The V call is TRBV28, the J call TRBJ2-3; the match to TRBD2 covers 7 bases. CDR3 size: 17 residues. Unmatched junction bases numbered 12, after V lost 5 bases and J lost 1 base. Germline CDR1 and CDR2: MDHEN and SYDVKM. The CDR3 is CASSPPPTSPGTDTQYF. DNA of the CDR3: TGTGCCAGCAGTCCTCCCCCGACTAGCCCAGGCACAGATACGCAGTATTTT. Full variable domain (rest looked up from reference TRBV28 and TRBJ2-3): DVKVTQSSRYLVKRTGEKVFLECVQDMDHENMFWYRQDPGLGLRLIYFSYDVKMKEKGDIPEGYSVSREKKERFSLILESASTNQTSMYLCASSPPPTSPGTDTQYFGPGTRLTVL.

This clonotype was observed a handful of times. The V gene is TRBV7-9, the J gene TRBJ1-4; no clear D. This CDR3 comprises 17 residues. The germline CDR1 and CDR2 sequences are SEHNR and FQNEAQ (reference sequence). V dropped 5 bases and J dropped 0 bases, with 16 bases sitting between them. CDR3 amino acids: CASSTPWMAATNEKLFF. CDR3 coding DNA: TGTGCCAGCAGCACCCCCTGGATGGCAGCAACTAATGAAAAACTGTTTTTT.

The CDR3 nucleotides are TGCAGTGCCCCGGGACACAACCCTGGGGCCAACGTCCTGACTTTC. Its protein product is CSAPGHNPGANVLTF. J is TRBJ2-6 and V is TRBV20-1; weak D call: TRBD1 (6 bases). Looked up from germline, CDR1 is DFQATT and CDR2 is SNEGSKA (reference sequence). Trimming stripped 6 bases from V and 2 bases from J, with 14 bases between. This CDR3 contains 15 residues.

This clonotype has a handful of counts. J is TRBJ1-6 and V is TRBV6-1; tentative D call: TRBD1 (5 bases). Germline CDR1 is MNHNS and CDR2 is SASEGT. Trimming removed 1 base from V and 7 bases from J, with 14 bases in between. The CDR3 totals 16 residues. CDR3 nucleotides: TGTGCCAGCAGTGAAGGTTCGGGGCGGGGCAATTCACCCCTCCACTTT. It translates to CASSEGSGRGNSPLHF.

This chain connects TRBV15 to TRBJ2-7, with D possibly matching TRBD2 (5 bases). The germline V and J ends were trimmed by 5 bases and 5 bases, with 19 bases remaining between them. In germline, CDR1 is LNHNV, CDR2 YYDKDF (reference sequence). The CDR3 sequence is 15 residues long. CDR3 DNA sequence: TGTGCCACCAGCCCAGAGATGTTCTCGAGGGACGAGCAGTACTTC. Its protein product is CATSPEMFSRDEQYF.

This clonotype turned up a few times. The gene calls are TRBV28 and TRBJ1-4; a weak D match, TRBD1 (5 bases). The V gene's germline CDR1 is MDHEN and CDR2 SYDVKM. V lost 4 bases, J lost 5 bases, and 14 bases lay in between. The CDR3 spans 15 residues. The chain's CDR3 is CASSSPSRVNEKLFF. CDR3 coding DNA: TGTGCCAGCAGTTCCCCGTCCAGGGTGAATGAAAAACTGTTTTTT. Complete variable domain (other parts from reference TRBV28 and TRBJ1-4): DVKVTQSSRYLVKRTGEKVFLECVQDMDHENMFWYRQDPGLGLRLIYFSYDVKMKEKGDIPEGYSVSREKKERFSLILESASTNQTSMYLCASSSPSRVNEKLFFGSGTQLSVL.

The table lists this clonotype with a few counts. The chain recombines TRBV7-9 with TRBJ2-1, with TRBD2 identical over 8 bases. This CDR3 region has 18 residues. CDR1 and CDR2 from the germline V gene are SEHNR and FQNEAQ (reference sequence). V trimming: 1 base; J trimming: 0 bases; junction bases outside the gene matches: 8. CDR3 sequence (DNA): TGTGCCAGCAGCTTAGTTGAACTAGCGGATAGCTCCTACAATGAGCAGTTCTTC. Its translation: CASSLVELADSSYNEQFF.

The chain recombines TRBV5-1 with TRBJ2-5; 7 positions match TRBD1. The J call may be faulty, since TRBJ2-1 better matches the DNA end. Germline V lookup: CDR1 SGHRS, CDR2 YFSETQ. CDR3 size: 17 residues. The CDR3 DNA follows: TGCGCCAGCAGCTTGACGGGACAGATTGGGAAGTTGAATGAGCAGTTCTTC. This codes for CASSLTGQIGKLNEQFF.

The chain combines TRBV21-1 with TRBJ2-5; TRBD2 reflects the table's D call only, with no check against the DNA. The DNA matches TRBJ2-7 better at its end, which makes the J call doubtful. TRBV21-1 is tagged as a pseudogene. This CDR3 has 14 amino acids. In DNA, the CDR3 is TGTGCCAGCAGCAAAGATAGGGCTCGGTACGAGCAGTACTTC. It codes for CASSKDRARYEQYF.

A few counts support this clonotype. The chain links TRBV29-1 to TRBJ2-5; 9 nucleotides align to TRBD1. The germline CDR1 and CDR2 sequences are SQVTM and ANQGSEA. Trimming removed 4 bases from V and 4 bases from J; junction bases left unmatched: 7. The CDR3 contains 14 residues. The CDR3 bases are TGCAGCGTTGCTCAGGACAGGGGACGAGAGACCCAGTACTTC. Protein sequence: CSVAQDRGRETQYF.

The J gene is TRBJ1-5, the V gene TRBV19; D unresolved. The length of the CDR3 is 13 residues. CDR1 is LNHDA and CDR2 is SQIVND in the germline V gene (reference sequence). Trimming stripped 8 bases from V and 0 bases from J, with 8 bases between. The CDR3 protein is CASGRYSNQPQHF. The CDR3 DNA reads as TGTGCCAGTGGGCGGTATAGCAATCAGCCCCAGCATTTT.

This clonotype was seen more than once but under ten times. V and J are TRBV5-1 and TRBJ2-3; D gene ambiguous. CDR1 and CDR2 from the germline V gene are SGHRS and YFSETQ. The CDR3 is 14 residues long. Between the trimmed V and J ends, which lost 4 bases and 2 bases, there was a span of 11 bases. CDR3 sequence reads: CASSPSQLTDTQYF. For the CDR3, the DNA is TGCGCCAGCAGCCCGTCCCAGCTCACAGATACGCAGTATTTT. Complete variable domain (other parts from reference TRBV5-1 and TRBJ2-3): KAGVTQTPRYLIKTRGQQVTLSCSPISGHRSVSWYQQTPGQGLQFLFEYFSETQRNKGNFPGRFSGRQFSNSRSEMNVSTLELGDSALYLCASSPSQLTDTQYFGPGTRLTVL.

This clonotype was observed many times. The DNA of the CDR3 is TGTGCCACCTGCCGGACAGAAGAGACCCAGTACTTC. Protein sequence: CATCRTEETQYF. The chain recombines TRBV28 with TRBJ2-5, with D maybe TRBD1 (6 bases). V dropped 10 bases and J dropped 3 bases, with 12 bases sitting between them. The germline V gene has CDR1 MDHEN and CDR2 SYDVKM. The CDR3 has 12 residues.

The V gene is TRBV28, the J gene TRBJ1-5; tentative D call: TRBD1 (5 bases). V was cut by 2 bases and J by 6 bases, with 14 bases left in between. The CDR3 contains 15 residues. Germline V gene data show CDR1 as MDHEN and CDR2 as SYDVKM. The CDR3: CASSLVRGSRQPQHF. Written as DNA, the CDR3 is TGTGCCAGCAGTTTAGTAAGGGGATCGCGTCAGCCCCAGCATTTT.

This clonotype has just a few counts. The CDR3 spells CASSLWRPEPQHF. In DNA, the CDR3 is TGTGCCAGCAGTTTATGGAGGCCGGAGCCCCAGCATTTT. The rearrangement uses TRBV28 and TRBJ1-5; D remains unclear. The CDR3 has 13 amino acids. Trimming removed 0 bases from V and 8 bases from J, with 8 bases in between. In germline, CDR1 is MDHEN, CDR2 SYDVKM. Based on the CDR3 plus reference TRBV28 and TRBJ1-5, the full variable domain is DVKVTQSSRYLVKRTGEKVFLECVQDMDHENMFWYRQDPGLGLRLIYFSYDVKMKEKGDIPEGYSVSREKKERFSLILESASTNQTSMYLCASSLWRPEPQHFGDGTRLSIL.

This chain links TRBV2 with TRBJ2-5; TRBD1 is a possible D gene (5 bases). V was clipped by 3 bases and J by 1 base, with 15 bases between them. Germline values: CDR1 SNHLY, CDR2 FYNNEI. The CDR3 covers 16 residues. The CDR3 coding sequence is TGTGCCAGCAGTGACCTGGGGAAGGGGTCCCAAGAGACCCAGTACTTC. This codes for CASSDLGKGSQETQYF.

This chain connects TRBV20-1 to TRBJ2-7; either TRBD1 or TRBD2 may fit D (5 bases each). The V gene lost 3 bases and the J gene lost 6 bases, with 18 bases spanning the gap. Germline V CDR1 and CDR2: DFQATT, SNEGSKA (reference sequence). CDR3 length: 14 residues. CDR3 DNA sequence: TGCAGTGCTAGTAACAACGGGATTGGGGGCGAGCAGTACTTC. This gives the protein CSASNNGIGGEQYF.

This rearrangement joins TRBV20-1 to TRBJ2-4, with a tentative D call TRBD1 (5 bases). CDR3 length equals 14 residues. Trimming left V 3 bases short and J 9 bases short, with 18 bases between. Germline V CDR1 and CDR2: DFQATT, SNEGSKA (reference sequence). The CDR3 sequence: CSARDLTSQGIQYF. In nucleotides, the CDR3 is TGCAGTGCTAGGGACCTCACTTCCCAGGGCATTCAGTACTTC.

This clonotype was counted a few times. The V gene is TRBV2, the J gene TRBJ1-2, with 7 bases fitting TRBD1. This CDR3 spans 13 amino acids. Losses at the gene ends were 6 bases for V and 8 bases for J; bases not matched to a gene: 9. Germline assignment: CDR1 SNHLY and CDR2 FYNNEI. The CDR3 reads CASSQTGSDGYTF. CDR3 in DNA: TGTGCCAGCAGCCAGACAGGGTCCGACGGCTACACCTTC. Looking up the rest from reference TRBV2 and TRBJ1-2 gives the full variable domain: EPEVTQTPSHQVTQMGQEVILRCVPISNHLYFYWYRQILGQKVEFLVSFYNNEISEKSEIFDDQFSVERPDGSNFTLKIRSTKLEDSAMYFCASSQTGSDGYTFGSGTRLTVV.

The DNA for the CDR3 is TGTGCCAGCAGTTTATCAGCTTCCAAAAACATTCAGTACTTC. As protein: CASSLSASKNIQYF. The chain carries TRBV27 and TRBJ2-4; D gene ambiguous. Germline V lookup: CDR1 MNHEY, CDR2 SMNVEV (reference sequence). The ends were cut back, 0 bases at V and 2 bases at J, with 5 bases in the middle. The CDR3 is 14 amino acids.

Of note for this clonotype: The junction does not match germline at one end; this may be a read error. In DNA form, the CDR3 reads TGCAGTGCCAAGTCCGGGCAGGGGAACGAGCAGCACTTC. As protein: CSAKSGQGNEQHF. This chain links TRBV20-1 with TRBJ2-7, with D possibly being TRBD1 (6 bases). Per germline, CDR1 DFQATT and CDR2 SNEGSKA (reference sequence). The length of the CDR3 is 13 residues.

The sample holds a few counts of this clonotype. The V call is TRBV7-2, the J call TRBJ2-1, with 10 bases aligning to TRBD2. The CDR3 contains 14 residues. The V segment lost 5 bases and the J segment 7 bases; nucleotides outside the gene matches: 5. Germline CDR1 SGHTA, CDR2 FQGNSA. The CDR3 sequence is CASSKEGLANEQFF. In DNA, the CDR3 is TGTGCCAGCAGCAAGGAGGGACTAGCGAATGAGCAGTTCTTC.

The rearrangement uses TRBV29-1 and TRBJ1-6; 8 nucleotides agree with TRBD1. Germline loops: CDR1 SQVTM, CDR2 ANQGSEA. The CDR3 sequence is 13 residues long. Trimming removed 6 bases from V and 8 bases from J; junction bases left unmatched: 6. CDR3 amino acids: CSVSGGEDSPLHF. The CDR3 DNA follows: TGCAGCGTATCAGGGGGCGAAGATTCACCCCTCCACTTT.

The rearrangement links TRBV5-1 to TRBJ2-7; D may be TRBD2 (6 bases). V was clipped by 0 bases and J by 4 bases, with 14 bases between them. This CDR3 is 15 amino acids long. The germline V gene encodes CDR1 SGHRS and CDR2 YFSETQ. The CDR3 sequence: CASSLVYGEAYEQYF. CDR3 nucleotide sequence: TGCGCCAGCAGCTTGGTTTATGGGGAGGCTTACGAGCAGTACTTC.

This clonotype was observed a handful of times. The CDR3 coding sequence is TGTGCCAGCGGGACGTCAATGGGGAATTCACCCCTCCACTTT. Translation gives CASGTSMGNSPLHF. The chain has TRBV4-2 and TRBJ1-6, with TRBD1 as a possible D gene (5 bases). The V and J ends lost 8 bases and 7 bases respectively, with 15 bases between them. CDR1 is LGHNA, CDR2 YNFKEQ, per germline. The CDR3 is 14 residues long.